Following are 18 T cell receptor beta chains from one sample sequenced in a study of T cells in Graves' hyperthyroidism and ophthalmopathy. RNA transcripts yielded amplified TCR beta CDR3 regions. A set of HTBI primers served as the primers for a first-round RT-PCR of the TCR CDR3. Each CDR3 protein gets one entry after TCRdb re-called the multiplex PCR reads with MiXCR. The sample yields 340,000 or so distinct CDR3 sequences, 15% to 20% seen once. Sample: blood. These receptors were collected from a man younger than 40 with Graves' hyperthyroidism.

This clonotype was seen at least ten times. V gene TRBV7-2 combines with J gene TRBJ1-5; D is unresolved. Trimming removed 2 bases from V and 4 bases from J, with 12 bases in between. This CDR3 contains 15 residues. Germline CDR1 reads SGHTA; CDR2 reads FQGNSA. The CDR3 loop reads CASSLMGRGNQPQHF. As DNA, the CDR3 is TGTGCCAGCAGCTTAATGGGTCGAGGGAATCAGCCCCAGCATTTT.

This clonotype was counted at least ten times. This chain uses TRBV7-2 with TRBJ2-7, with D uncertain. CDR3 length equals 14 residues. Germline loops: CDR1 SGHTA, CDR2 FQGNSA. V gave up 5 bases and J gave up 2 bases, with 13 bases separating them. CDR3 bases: TGTGCCAGCAGCCCAACGCCAGACCCCTACGAGCAGTACTTC. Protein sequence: CASSPTPDPYEQYF.

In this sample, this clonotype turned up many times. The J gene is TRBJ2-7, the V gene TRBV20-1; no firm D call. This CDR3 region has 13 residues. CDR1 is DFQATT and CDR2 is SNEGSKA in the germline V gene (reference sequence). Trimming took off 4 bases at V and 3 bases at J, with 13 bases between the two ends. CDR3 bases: TGCAGTGCTATTTTGGACGGAATCTACGAGCAGTACTTC. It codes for CSAILDGIYEQYF.

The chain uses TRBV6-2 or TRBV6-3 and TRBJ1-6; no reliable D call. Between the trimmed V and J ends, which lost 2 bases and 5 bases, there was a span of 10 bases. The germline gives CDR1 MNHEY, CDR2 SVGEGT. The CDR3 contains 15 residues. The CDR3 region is CASSYRGLDNSPLHF. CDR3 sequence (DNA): TGTGCCAGCAGTTACCGAGGTCTGGATAATTCACCCCTCCACTTT.

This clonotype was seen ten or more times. CDR3 in amino acids: CASLSGGTDTQYF. The CDR3 DNA follows: TGTGCCAGCTTGAGCGGGGGCACAGATACGCAGTATTTT. The chain has TRBV12-3 or TRBV12-4 and TRBJ2-3, with TRBD2 matching 7 bases. CDR3 size: 13 residues. V gave up 8 bases and J gave up 1 base; unmatched junction bases: 3.

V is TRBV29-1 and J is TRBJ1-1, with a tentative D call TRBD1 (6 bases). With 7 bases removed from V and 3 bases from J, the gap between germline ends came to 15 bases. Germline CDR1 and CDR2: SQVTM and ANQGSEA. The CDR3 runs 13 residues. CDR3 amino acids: CSARTAIDTEAFF. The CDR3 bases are TGCAGCGCTAGGACAGCCATTGACACTGAAGCTTTCTTT.

The chain's CDR3 is CASSLVPRSSTDTQYF. CDR3 nucleotide sequence: TGTGCCAGCAGCTTAGTTCCGCGATCTAGCACAGATACGCAGTATTTT. The V and J genes are TRBV11-3 and TRBJ2-3; D unresolved. CDR1 is SGHNT and CDR2 is YENEEA in the germline V gene. V lost 1 base and J 0 bases, leaving 11 bases between the germline ends. CDR3 size: 16 residues.

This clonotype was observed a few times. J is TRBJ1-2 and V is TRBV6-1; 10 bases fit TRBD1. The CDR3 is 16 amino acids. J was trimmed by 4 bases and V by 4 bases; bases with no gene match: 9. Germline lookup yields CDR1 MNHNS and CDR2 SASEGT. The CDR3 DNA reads TGTGCCAGCAGTGTGGAAGCCGGGACAGGGGCCTATGGCTACACCTTC. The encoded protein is CASSVEAGTGAYGYTF.

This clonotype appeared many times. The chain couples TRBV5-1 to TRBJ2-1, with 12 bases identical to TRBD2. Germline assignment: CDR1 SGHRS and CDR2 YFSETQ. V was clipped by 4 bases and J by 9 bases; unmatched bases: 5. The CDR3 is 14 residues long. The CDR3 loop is CASSTGTSGPEQFF. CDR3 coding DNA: TGCGCCAGCAGCACCGGGACTAGCGGGCCTGAGCAGTTCTTC.

CDR3 loop: CASSEGGFQQPQHF. In DNA form, the CDR3 reads TGTGCCAGCAGTGAAGGCGGCTTTCAACAGCCCCAGCATTTT. The chain links TRBV6-1 to TRBJ1-5; D is unclear. CDR1 is MNHNS and CDR2 is SASEGT in the germline V gene. This CDR3 spans 14 amino acids. The V end lost 1 base, the J end lost 7 bases, and 11 bases lay between the germline ends.

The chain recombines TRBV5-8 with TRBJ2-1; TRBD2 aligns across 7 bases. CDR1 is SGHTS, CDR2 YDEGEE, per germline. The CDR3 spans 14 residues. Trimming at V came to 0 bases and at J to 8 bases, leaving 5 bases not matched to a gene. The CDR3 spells CASSLALALYEQFF. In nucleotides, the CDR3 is TGTGCCAGCAGCTTGGCACTAGCGCTCTATGAGCAGTTCTTC.

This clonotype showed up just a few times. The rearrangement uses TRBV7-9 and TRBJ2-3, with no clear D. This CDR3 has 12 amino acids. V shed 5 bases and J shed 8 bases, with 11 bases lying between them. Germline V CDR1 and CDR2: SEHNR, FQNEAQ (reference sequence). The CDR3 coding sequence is TGTGCCAGCAGCCCTGGTGGGGTTACGCAGTATTTT. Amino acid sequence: CASSPGGVTQYF. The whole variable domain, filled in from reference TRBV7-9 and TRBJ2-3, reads DTGVSQNPRHKITKRGQNVTFRCDPISEHNRLYWYRQTLGQGPEFLTYFQNEAQLEKSRLLSDRFSAERPKGSFSTLEIQRTEQGDSAMYLCASSPGGVTQYFGPGTRLTVL.

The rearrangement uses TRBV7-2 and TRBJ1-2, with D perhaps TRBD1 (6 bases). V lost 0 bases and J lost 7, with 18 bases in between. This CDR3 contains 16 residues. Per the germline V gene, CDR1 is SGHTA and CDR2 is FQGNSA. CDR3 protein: CASSLARGGARGGYTF. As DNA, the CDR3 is TGTGCCAGCAGCTTAGCGCGGGGGGGGGCGCGAGGTGGCTACACCTTC.

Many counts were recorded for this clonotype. CDR3 coding DNA: TGTGCCAGCCATGTTAGCGGGAGCACAGATACGCAGTATTTT. Translated, it gives CASHVSGSTDTQYF. This chain uses TRBV12-3 or TRBV12-4 with TRBJ2-3; 7 bases are a match to TRBD2. The CDR3 spans 14 residues. The V segment lost 8 bases and the J segment 0 bases; nucleotides outside the gene matches: 5.

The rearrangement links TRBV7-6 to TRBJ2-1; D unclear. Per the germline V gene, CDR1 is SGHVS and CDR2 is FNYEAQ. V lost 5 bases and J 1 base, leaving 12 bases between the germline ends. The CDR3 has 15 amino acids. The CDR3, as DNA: TGTGCCAGCAGCCCCTGGGTTAAGTCCTACAATGAGCAGTTCTTC. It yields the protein CASSPWVKSYNEQFF.

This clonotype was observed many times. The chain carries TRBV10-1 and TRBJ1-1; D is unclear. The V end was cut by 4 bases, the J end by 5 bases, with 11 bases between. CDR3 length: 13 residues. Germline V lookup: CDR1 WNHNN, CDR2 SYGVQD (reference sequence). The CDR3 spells CASSVGRWTEAFF. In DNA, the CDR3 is TGCGCCAGCAGTGTAGGGAGGTGGACTGAAGCTTTCTTT.

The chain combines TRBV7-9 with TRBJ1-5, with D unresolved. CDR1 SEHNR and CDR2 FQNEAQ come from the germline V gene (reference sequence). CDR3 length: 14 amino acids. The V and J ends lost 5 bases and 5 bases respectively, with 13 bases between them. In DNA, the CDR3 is TGTGCCAGCAGCCTTACCGGACGTGATCAGCCCCAGCATTTT. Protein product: CASSLTGRDQPQHF.

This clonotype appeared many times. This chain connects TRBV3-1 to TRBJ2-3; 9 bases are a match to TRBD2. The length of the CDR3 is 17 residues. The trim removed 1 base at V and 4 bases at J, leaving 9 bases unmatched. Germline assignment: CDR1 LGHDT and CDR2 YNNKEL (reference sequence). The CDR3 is CASSQGRGGRAADTQYF. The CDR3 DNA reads TGTGCCAGCAGCCAAGGGAGGGGCGGGAGGGCCGCAGATACGCAGTATTTT.